This T cell receptor (beta chain) is from a study of Graves' ophthalmopathy and Graves' hyperthyroidism. RNA transcripts were the template, and TCR beta CDR3 regions were amplified from them. HTBI-primed RT-PCR formed the first round, and a multiplex PCR formed the second. TCRdb ran MiXCR on the multiplex PCR reads and lists one entry per CDR3 protein. This table holds 650,000 to 900,000 distinct CDR3 sequences, approximately 40% found once. Deletions cut 4 bases from V and 3 bases from J, with 10 bases between. This CDR3 region has 14 residues. Germline CDR1 is LNHDA and CDR2 is SQIVND (reference sequence). Study findings and constraints: Blood repertoires reportedly contained most expanded thyroid clonotypes above 0.001 frequency.

Researchers turned away patients with other autoimmune diseases, uncontrolled infections, pregnancy or lactation. The authors used Ficoll-Paque density gradient centrifugation to separate PBMCs. The input was around 10 ml of fresh peripheral blood. This clonotype was counted many times. The antigen is undetermined. The rearrangement uses TRBV19 and TRBJ1-5, with D unclear. The sequence came from an adult man with Graves' ophthalmopathy. The sequencing sample was made of peripheral blood. Here the CDR3 DNA reads TGTGCCAGTAGTACCCGGCACCCCAATCAGCCCCAGCATTTT. Its protein is CASSTRHPNQPQHF.